This T cell receptor (beta chain) comes out of a study of OX40 agonist ivuxolimab in advanced cancers. Clones were sequenced by immunoSEQ multiplex PCR, and TCRdb holds only the in-frame ones, with some missing. The sample lists under 80,000 clones, roughly 86% occurring once. Germline values: CDR1 MNHEY, CDR2 SMNVEV (reference sequence). Between the trimmed V and J ends, which lost 6 bases and 4 bases, there was a span of 12 bases. The CDR3 totals 13 residues. The clonotype originates from an adult with an advanced solid tumor such as melanoma, head and neck, liver or kidney cancer. V is TRBV27 and J is TRBJ1-1, with unresolved D. The sample consisted of CD4+ or CD8+ T cells sorted from blood, taken in a trial of the OX40 agonist ivuxolimab. The CDR3 reads CASRFVGSTEAFF. As DNA, the CDR3 is TGTGCCAGCAGGTTCGTGGGAAGCACTGAAGCTTTCTTT.